The subject of this entry is one T cell receptor (beta chain). The data were taken from a study of blood T cell repertoires in COVID-19. Clones were sequenced by immunoSEQ multiplex PCR, and TCRdb holds only the in-frame ones, with some missing. This repertoire shows 70,000 to 90,000 clones, approximately 79% found once; its top ten account for 11%. Input material: peripheral blood. This receptor was obtained from a man in his 70s with acute or convalescent COVID-19.

The CDR3 DNA follows: TGTGCCAGTAGTCAACAGGGAAGTAATTCACCCCTCCACTTT. It specifies CASSQQGSNSPLHF. The chain employs TRBV19 and TRBJ1-6, with D possibly matching TRBD1 (6 bases). V shed 5 bases and J shed 6 bases, with 11 bases lying between them. This CDR3 has 14 amino acids. Germline V gene lookup returns CDR1 LNHDA and CDR2 SQIVND (reference sequence).